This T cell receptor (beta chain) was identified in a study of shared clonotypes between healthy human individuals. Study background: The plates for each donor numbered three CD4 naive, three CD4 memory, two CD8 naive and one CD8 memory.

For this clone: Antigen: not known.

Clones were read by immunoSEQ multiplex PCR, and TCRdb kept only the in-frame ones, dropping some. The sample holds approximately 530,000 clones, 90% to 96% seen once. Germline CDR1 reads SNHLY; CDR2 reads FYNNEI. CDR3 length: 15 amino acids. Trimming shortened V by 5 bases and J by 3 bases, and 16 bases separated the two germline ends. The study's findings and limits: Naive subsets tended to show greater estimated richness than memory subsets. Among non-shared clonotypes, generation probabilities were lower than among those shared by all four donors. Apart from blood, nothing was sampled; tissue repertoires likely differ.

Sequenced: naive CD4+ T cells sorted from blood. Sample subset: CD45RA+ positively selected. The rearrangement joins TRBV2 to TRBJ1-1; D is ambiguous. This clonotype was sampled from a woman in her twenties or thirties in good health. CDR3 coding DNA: TGTGCCAGCAGTAACGAACTACTTAGGGACACTGAAGCTTTCTTT. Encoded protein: CASSNELLRDTEAFF.